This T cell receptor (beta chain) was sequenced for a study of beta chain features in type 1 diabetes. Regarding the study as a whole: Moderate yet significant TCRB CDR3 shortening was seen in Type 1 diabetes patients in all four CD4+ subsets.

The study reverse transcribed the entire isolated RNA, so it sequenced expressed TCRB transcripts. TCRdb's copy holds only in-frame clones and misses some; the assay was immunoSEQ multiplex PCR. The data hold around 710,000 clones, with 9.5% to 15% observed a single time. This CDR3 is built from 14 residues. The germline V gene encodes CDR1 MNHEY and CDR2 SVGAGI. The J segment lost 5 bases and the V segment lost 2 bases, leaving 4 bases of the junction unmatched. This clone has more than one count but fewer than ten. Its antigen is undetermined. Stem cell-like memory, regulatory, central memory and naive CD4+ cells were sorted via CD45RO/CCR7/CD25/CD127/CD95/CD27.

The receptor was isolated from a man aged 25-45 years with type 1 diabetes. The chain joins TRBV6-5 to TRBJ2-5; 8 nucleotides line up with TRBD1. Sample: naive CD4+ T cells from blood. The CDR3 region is CASSYLRDRETQYF. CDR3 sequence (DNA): TGTGCCAGCAGTTACCTCCGGGACAGGGAGACCCAGTACTTC.